The TCR beta chain described here comes from a study of OX40 agonist ivuxolimab in advanced cancers. The overall study: Each patient was given ivuxolimab into a vein every 2 weeks, at 0.01 to 10 mg/kg.

Libraries were prepared by immunoSEQ multiplex PCR; TCRdb keeps only in-frame clonotypes and omits some of them. Of around 60,000 clones in the sample, 80% to 95% are singletons; the top ten hold about 13%. This TCR derives from an adult with an advanced solid tumor such as melanoma, head and neck, liver or kidney cancer. Sample: CD4+ or CD8+ T cells sorted from blood, taken in a trial of the OX40 agonist ivuxolimab.

CDR3 loop: CASSVGTLGHHPPFYEQYF. The CDR3 DNA reads as TGTGCCAGCAGCGTGGGGACCCTGGGACACCATCCTCCCTTCTACGAGCAGTACTTC. The chain joins TRBV9 to TRBJ2-7; a possible D gene is TRBD1 (6 bases). The CDR3 consists of 19 residues. The V and J ends lost 2 bases and 3 bases respectively, with 27 bases between them. CDR1 and CDR2 from the germline V gene are SGDLS and YYNGEE.